A selection of T cell receptor beta chains follows, all from one sample in a study of technical replicates of blood from a handful of donors. The method was immunoSEQ multiplex PCR; TCRdb's version includes in-frame clones alone and lacks a portion of them. This sample carries tens of thousands of clones, 81% of them seen once, and the ten largest clones take around 3.9%. Sequencing was carried out using PBMCs. These receptors all come from a human donor in good health. Some clones in this sample may be carry-over from other donors' samples. CDR3s leave out the opening cysteine and the closing phenylalanine or tryptophan. The order of the fields is V gene, clone size, J gene, CDR3 protein. Some rows mark clone size as missing; the rest say once, few, many or name a class of expanded clone.

TRBV5-4	NA	TRBJ1-2	ASSSPTGGYGYT
TRBV29-1	NA	TRBJ2-3	SVGGGTGGTDTQY
TRBV13	NA	TRBJ1-1	ASTVQGNTEAF
TRBV15	NA	TRBJ2-7	ATSGNPGYEQY
TRBV6-7	NA	TRBJ1-1	ASIHGTAMNTEAF
TRBV16	NA	TRBJ2-1	ASSLNLQGSYNEQF
TRBV11-2	NA	TRBJ1-2	ASSLGGGRGYGYT
TRBV30	once	TRBJ1-2	AWKIKGNFIGYT
TRBV5-4	NA	TRBJ2-1	ASSGRLAECFF
TRBV7-2	NA	TRBJ1-1	ASSKARGQGFRRFTEAF
TRBV7-9	NA	TRBJ1-1	ATQRQGNTEAF